This T cell receptor beta chain emerged from a study of shared clonotypes between healthy human individuals. Study summary: A few men and a couple of women, aged 18 to 49, were donors.

With respect to this clone: Its specificity is unknown.

TCRdb's copy holds only in-frame clones and misses some; the assay was immunoSEQ multiplex PCR. In the table there are more than 1.2 million clones, about 98.5% of which are singletons. Study-wide findings and caveats: Donor clonotype sharing was expected to depend on sequencing depth. Tissue TCR repertoires likely differ from these blood-only repertoires. A handful of donors showed sharing of approximately 5% of naive CD4 clonotypes.

This CDR3 has 15 amino acids. The J segment lost 6 bases and the V segment lost 0 bases, leaving 6 bases of the junction unmatched. Looked up from germline, CDR1 is SGDLS and CDR2 is YYNGEE. The chain combines TRBV9 with TRBJ1-2; 9 bases agree with TRBD1. The sequencing sample was made of naive CD4+ T cells sorted from blood. Noted subset: CD45RA+ positively selected. This receptor was taken from a man aged 25-45 years in good health. In DNA form, the CDR3 reads TGTGCCAGCAGCGTAGGTCCACAGGGGGCTAATGGCTACACCTTC. It is translated as CASSVGPQGANGYTF.